A single sample gave rise to the 20 T cell receptor beta chains below, sequenced in a study of blood T cells in healthy people across ages (dated by TCRdb to about 2015). Library construction relied on 5' RACE. Data came from an Illumina HiSeq 2500. A second PCR of 7 to 11 cycles was performed with a sample-barcoded 5' primer and a J-beta primer mix. The raw public reads went through TCRdb reprocessing: fastp at Q25, MiXCR clone calling, in-frame beta chains kept. Rows with a matching CDR3 protein are joined into one entry that keeps the most common DNA and genes. Counted in this sample were about 800,000 distinct CDR3 sequences; around 50% of them appeared once. 18% of the sample is held by the ten biggest clonotypes. Sequenced sample: blood. The source is a man at least 80 years old in good health.

The chain couples TRBV7-2 to TRBJ1-6; D ambiguous. Trimming stripped 3 bases from V and 5 bases from J, with 11 bases between. Germline V CDR1 and CDR2: SGHTA, FQGNSA. The CDR3 length is 15 residues. DNA of the CDR3: TGTGCCAGCAGCTTGTACCCAAGGGATAATTCACCCCTCCACTTT. Amino acids: CASSLYPRDNSPLHF.

The chain is built from TRBV6-5 and TRBJ1-5; D is unclear. The ends were cut back, 0 bases at V and 4 bases at J, with 7 bases in the middle. The CDR3 covers 14 residues. The germline V gene encodes CDR1 MNHEY and CDR2 SVGAGI. In DNA, the CDR3 is TGTGCCAGCAGTTACTCTGGCCGGAATCAGCCCCAGCATTTT. This gives the protein CASSYSGRNQPQHF.

This clonotype has just one count. A junction boundary mismatches the germline segment, possibly from a read error. The chain has TRBV12-3 or TRBV12-4 and TRBJ1-6, with D possibly matching TRBD1 (5 bases). This CDR3 contains 20 residues. The CDR3 DNA reads as TGTGCCAGAATTGGAACAGGTTGCGGCAAGGAGGTCCTCTATAATTCACCCCACCACTTT. This translates into CARIGTGCGKEVLYNSPHHF.

This clonotype appeared a few times. This chain links TRBV6-5 with TRBJ1-2; D may be TRBD1 (5 bases). From germline, CDR1 is MNHEY and CDR2 SVGAGI. The germline V and J ends were trimmed by 0 bases and 1 base, with 9 bases remaining between them. This CDR3 region has 15 residues. In DNA form, the CDR3 reads TGTGCCAGCAGTTACTCGGGGCAGAGTAACTATGGCTACACCTTC. This encodes CASSYSGQSNYGYTF.

This clonotype was counted once. This chain connects TRBV29-1 to TRBJ2-5; weak D call: TRBD1 (6 bases). V gave up 4 bases and J gave up 3 bases, with 12 bases separating them. CDR3 length equals 13 residues. Germline V gene data show CDR1 as SQVTM and CDR2 as ANQGSEA. The CDR3 bases are TGCAGCGTTGCAGGGGCGAGCGAAGAGACCCAGTACTTC. Amino acids: CSVAGASEETQYF.

This rearrangement joins TRBV11-2 to TRBJ2-2; tentatively, D is TRBD1 (6 bases). The CDR3 extends over 12 amino acids. V lost 9 bases and J 5 bases, leaving 10 bases between the germline ends. Germline-derived CDR1 and CDR2 are SGHAT and FQNNGV. The CDR3 here is CASIRGTGELFF. In DNA form, the CDR3 reads TGTGCCAGTATTAGGGGGACCGGGGAGCTGTTTTTT.

The gene calls are TRBV7-3 and TRBJ2-7, with D perhaps matching TRBD1 (6 bases). The germline gives CDR1 SGHTA, CDR2 FQGTGA. Trimming took off 2 bases at V and 2 bases at J, with 13 bases between the two ends. The CDR3 length is 15 residues. The CDR3 DNA reads TGTGCCAGCAGCTTATCGCCAGGGGCCCCCTACGAGCAGTACTTC. Its protein is CASSLSPGAPYEQYF.

This chain links TRBV7-2 with TRBJ2-3; D is uncertain. The CDR3 is 15 residues long. V was cut by 5 bases and J by 3 bases, with 15 bases left in between. The germline V gene has CDR1 SGHTA and CDR2 FQGNSA. CDR3 coding DNA: TGTGCCAGCAGCCGGGCTCAGAGAGATACAGATACGCAGTATTTT. This gives the protein CASSRAQRDTDTQYF.

This clonotype was seen a single time. The rearrangement links TRBV6-6 to TRBJ2-7; 8 bases fit TRBD1. The J segment lost 0 bases and the V segment lost 6 bases, leaving 4 bases of the junction unmatched. CDR1 is MNHNY and CDR2 is SVGAGI in the germline V gene (reference sequence). The CDR3 sequence is 14 residues long. The CDR3: CASRLTGVSYEQYF. As DNA, the CDR3 is TGTGCCAGCAGGTTGACAGGGGTCTCCTACGAGCAGTACTTC.

This sequence joins TRBV6-5 and TRBJ2-1; no reliable D call. The germline V gene encodes CDR1 MNHEY and CDR2 SVGAGI. Trimming removed 4 bases at V and 2 bases at J, with 12 bases between. This CDR3 has 15 residues. CDR3 DNA: TGTGCCAGCAGTTTGTATAGACGTACCTACAATGAGCAGTTCTTC. Protein product: CASSLYRRTYNEQFF.

This chain joins TRBV27 and TRBJ2-5, with a weak D call TRBD2 (6 bases). The CDR3 loop spans 12 amino acids. V lost 7 bases and J 11 bases, leaving 17 bases between the germline ends. In germline, CDR1 is MNHEY, CDR2 SMNVEV (reference sequence). The DNA of the CDR3 is TGTGCCAGCACCCTGGGGGGTGGTGAGCAGTACTTC. It yields the protein CASTLGGGEQYF.

The V gene is TRBV2, the J gene TRBJ1-6; TRBD1 might be the D (5 bases). The germline V gene has CDR1 SNHLY and CDR2 FYNNEI. The CDR3 has 13 amino acids. V was pared by 7 bases and J by 9 bases, with 13 bases between. The CDR3, as DNA: TGTGCCAGCATGGGAAGCAGGGTTTCACCCCTCCACTTT. Translated: CASMGSRVSPLHF.

This clonotype was seen at least ten times. This rearrangement joins TRBV12-3 or TRBV12-4 to TRBJ2-3, with D perhaps TRBD1 or TRBD2 (6 bases each). The CDR3 sequence is 13 residues long. V was shortened by 6 bases and J by 12 bases, with 19 bases between the two germline ends. The CDR3 spells CASSSLGGGPQYF. The CDR3 nucleotides read TGTGCCAGCAGCTCCCTGGGTGGGGGGCCCCAGTATTTT.

The chain employs TRBV5-1 and TRBJ2-3; 8 bases map to TRBD2. J lost 0 bases, V lost 7 bases, and 4 bases had no gene match. CDR1 is SGHRS and CDR2 is YFSETQ in the germline V gene. This CDR3 spans 14 amino acids. CDR3 in DNA: TGCGCCAGCCAGCGGGAGACTAGCACAGATACGCAGTATTTT. Translated, it gives CASQRETSTDTQYF.

The chain recombines TRBV7-7 with TRBJ2-3; 11 bases align to TRBD2. Germline V gives CDR1 SSHAT, CDR2 FNYEAQ (reference sequence). Trimming cost V 5 bases and J 11 bases; bases outside gene matches: 12. The CDR3 covers 15 residues. The CDR3 DNA reads as TGTGCCAGCAGCCCTACTAGCGGGGGCCGCCATGGGCAGTATTTT. It codes for CASSPTSGGRHGQYF.

This clonotype was counted only a few times. The rearrangement links TRBV7-2 to TRBJ2-3, with a tentative D call TRBD2 (5 bases). Germline V gene sequence: CDR1 SGHTA, CDR2 FQGNSA. The CDR3 spans 15 residues. Deletions cut 1 base from V and 3 bases from J, with 11 bases between. In DNA, the CDR3 is TGTGCCAGCAGCTTAGAATTAGGCGGGACAGATACGCAGTATTTT. This translates into CASSLELGGTDTQYF.

This clonotype has ten or more counts. The chain links TRBV24-1 to TRBJ2-5; D assignment may be TRBD1 or TRBD2 (5 bases each). This CDR3 is built from 14 residues. CDR1 is KGHDR and CDR2 is SFDVKD in the germline V gene. V lost 4 bases and J lost 5, with 13 bases in between. The CDR3 protein is CATSDPGTSETQYF. The CDR3 DNA is TGTGCCACCAGTGACCCTGGGACCTCGGAGACCCAGTACTTC.

This clonotype was seen a handful of times. The chain combines TRBV5-1 with TRBJ1-6; TRBD1 matches 9 bases. After removal of 4 bases from V and 9 bases from J, the junction contained 8 bases not matched to a gene. In germline, CDR1 is SGHRS, CDR2 YFSETQ. This CDR3 has 15 amino acids. The CDR3 region has the DNA TGCGCCAGCAGCCCACGGACAGGGGACGGTTCACCCCTCCACTTT. Translation: CASSPRTGDGSPLHF.

The chain carries TRBV29-1 and TRBJ2-3; the D gene is possibly TRBD1 (5 bases). Germline assignment: CDR1 SQVTM and CDR2 ANQGSEA. The V and J ends lost 2 bases and 0 bases respectively, with 12 bases between them. The CDR3 covers 15 residues. The CDR3, as DNA: TGCAGCGTTGAATCGGGCAGGGCGAGCACAGATACGCAGTATTTT. Translating gives CSVESGRASTDTQYF.

This clonotype was seen only a few times. The V and J genes are TRBV7-2 and TRBJ2-3; D may be TRBD1 or TRBD2 (5 bases each). Trimming shortened V by 5 bases and J by 3 bases, and 18 bases separated the two germline ends. The CDR3 consists of 16 residues. CDR1 is SGHTA, CDR2 FQGNSA, per germline. The CDR3: CASSPVVRGATDTQYF. CDR3 coding DNA: TGTGCCAGCAGCCCCGTTGTCCGGGGCGCGACAGATACGCAGTATTTT.